A selection of T cell receptor beta chains follows, all from one sample in a study of T cell repertoires in cytomegalovirus infection. These receptors' targets are unknown. TCRdb independently ran MiXCR on the reads; one entry per CDR3 protein. This repertoire shows under 300,000 distinct CDR3 sequences, around 20% found once; its top ten account for about 21%. Sample: cultured PBMCs, taken from culture after CMV antigen stimulation. These receptors all stem from a human donor in good health (CMV status not recorded). Some clones in this sample may be carry-over from other donors' samples. Both conserved end residues are part of each CDR3. The D gene is left open where the match is weak. Clone size, where shown, is once, few, many, or a class for clones that have expanded.

j_call v_call d_call clone_size cdr3_aa cdr3_nt
TRBJ1-2 TRBV7-8 TRBD1 many CASSRQTGTNYGYTF TGTGCCAGCAGCCGGCAGACAGGGACCAACTATGGCTACACCTTC
TRBJ2-1 TRBV11-2 - few CASSPQGYLNEQFF TGTGCCAGCAGCCCCCAAGGATACCTCAATGAGCAGTTCTTC
TRBJ1-2 TRBV7-6 - many CASSLGEGRGYTF TGTGCCAGCAGCTTAGGTGAGGGAAGAGGCTACACCTTC
TRBJ2-3 TRBV28 TRBD2 - CASRAGGDTQYF TGTGCCAGCAGAGCGGGGGGAGATACGCAGTATTTT
TRBJ2-5 TRBV7-4 TRBD2 - CASSLGQREYQETQYF TGTGCCAGCAGCCTTGGGCAGCGGGAGTACCAAGAGACCCAGTACTTC
TRBJ1-2 TRBV4-2 TRBD1 few CASSQETGVDDGYTF TGTGCCAGCAGCCAAGAGACAGGGGTAGACGATGGCTACACCTTC
TRBJ2-3 TRBV29-1 - - CSVVVSSTDTQYF TGCAGCGTTGTGGTCTCTTCCACAGATACGCAGTATTTT
TRBJ1-4 TRBV9 - few CASSGRGNVGEKLFF TGTGCCAGCAGCGGGCGGGGGAACGTTGGTGAAAAACTGTTTTTT
TRBJ2-1 TRBV6-1 TRBD2 many CASSPLTSGNHNEQFF TGTGCCAGCAGTCCCCTAACTAGCGGTAATCACAATGAGCAGTTCTTC
TRBJ2-1 TRBV5-4 - - CASSLFERAARDNEQFF TGTGCCAGCAGCCTCTTCGAGAGGGCGGCCCGGGACAATGAGCAGTTCTTC
TRBJ1-2 TRBV15 - few CATFRGYGYTF TGTGCCACATTCAGGGGCTATGGCTACACCTTC
TRBJ2-2 TRBV12-3/TRBV12-4 TRBD2 - CASSPGLAGSTGELFF TGTGCCAGCAGTCCCGGACTAGCGGGATCCACCGGGGAGCTGTTTTTT
TRBJ1-5 TRBV6-2/TRBV6-3 - few CASSWSPNQPQHF TGTGCCAGCAGTTGGAGTCCCAATCAGCCCCAGCATTTT
TRBJ1-1 TRBV7-2 TRBD1 many CASSIRRTGRNTEAFF TGTGCCAGCAGCATAAGAAGGACAGGTAGAAACACTGAAGCTTTCTTT
TRBJ2-7 TRBV28 TRBD1 - CASSLGQANEQYF TGTGCCAGCAGCCTCGGACAGGCCAACGAGCAGTACTTC
TRBJ2-1 TRBV18 - - CASSPLDGSEQFF TGTGCCAGCTCACCTCTCGACGGCAGTGAGCAGTTCTTC
TRBJ1-5 TRBV19 - - CASSISDRKYQPQHF TGTGCCAGTAGTATAAGTGACAGGAAATATCAGCCCCAGCATTTT
TRBJ2-3 TRBV12-3/TRBV12-4 - many CASSLRVDTQYF TGTGCCAGCAGTTTACGAGTGGATACGCAGTATTTT
TRBJ2-3 TRBV20-1 - - CSARISADTQYF TGCAGTGCCCGGATTTCCGCAGATACGCAGTATTTT
TRBJ2-1 TRBV10-3 TRBD1 - CAAQGQPPVDEQFF TGTGCCGCTCAGGGACAGCCGCCTGTGGATGAGCAGTTCTTC
TRBJ1-3 TRBV7-8 - many CASSVTTGSSGNTIYF TGTGCCAGCAGCGTCACAACAGGGAGCTCTGGAAACACCATATATTTT
TRBJ2-3 TRBV6-5 TRBD1 many CASSYSGTGDTDTQYF TGTGCCAGCAGTTACTCCGGGACAGGAGACACAGATACGCAGTATTTT
TRBJ1-2 TRBV27 - - CASSLLGTRDNYGYTF TGTGCCAGCAGTTTACTGGGGACAAGAGATAACTATGGCTACACCTTC
TRBJ1-5 TRBV6-1 - few CASSEGTAHQPQHF TGTGCCAGCAGTGAGGGTACAGCCCATCAGCCCCAGCATTTT
TRBJ2-3 TRBV11-1 TRBD2 - CASSLAPPGGATDTQYF TGTGCCAGCAGCTTAGCGCCACCCGGGGGGGCCACAGATACGCAGTATTTT
TRBJ1-1 TRBV12-3/TRBV12-4 TRBD1 few CASRSDRGYTEAFF TGTGCCAGCAGATCGGACAGGGGATACACTGAAGCTTTCTTT
TRBJ1-5 TRBV19 - few CASSRGGASNQPQHF TGTGCCAGTAGTCGGGGGGGAGCTAGCAATCAGCCCCAGCATTTT
TRBJ2-7 TRBV20-1 TRBD2 - CSARLTMQAGRHEQYF TGCAGTGCTAGACTTACAATGCAAGCGGGGCGCCACGAGCAGTACTTC
TRBJ2-7 TRBV28 - - CASSLGPPLGYEQYF TGTGCCAGCAGTTTAGGCCCCCCCCTAGGCTACGAGCAGTACTTC
TRBJ2-5 TRBV7-9 - - CASSSQRYQETQYF TGTGCCAGCAGCTCACAGAGGTACCAAGAGACCCAGTACTTC
TRBJ2-3 TRBV7-2 TRBD2 many CASSSLAGGSTDTQYF TGTGCCAGCAGCTCCCTAGCGGGAGGGAGCACAGATACGCAGTATTTT
TRBJ1-2 TRBV7-6 - few CASSQMDGLGYGYTF TGTGCCAGCAGCCAGATGGACGGACTTGGCTATGGCTACACCTTC
TRBJ1-1 TRBV12-5 - - CASGLVLRGTEAFF TGTGCTAGTGGTTTGGTACTGAGGGGGACTGAAGCTTTCTTT
TRBJ2-1 TRBV6-2/TRBV6-3 TRBD2 many CASGLAGNNEQFF TGTGCCAGCGGACTAGCGGGAAACAATGAGCAGTTCTTC
TRBJ2-1 TRBV19 TRBD1 - CASSIVGTVNEQFF TGTGCCAGTAGTATAGTTGGGACAGTCAATGAGCAGTTCTTC
TRBJ2-2 TRBV7-2 - many CASALNTGELFF TGTGCCAGCGCTTTGAACACCGGGGAGCTGTTTTTT
TRBJ2-5 TRBV7-2 - many CASSRFGGGGSTQYF TGTGCCAGCAGCCGTTTTGGGGGGGGCGGGAGCACCCAGTACTTC
TRBJ2-1 TRBV19 TRBD2 - CASSITAGVIYNEQFF TGTGCCAGTAGTATAACGGCGGGAGTGATCTACAATGAGCAGTTCTTC
TRBJ2-3 TRBV7-2 - - CASSFPNGDTQYF TGTGCCAGCAGCTTCCCGAACGGGGATACGCAGTATTTT
TRBJ2-6 TRBV28 TRBD1 - CANRGQVFSANVLTF TGTGCCAACAGGGGACAGGTCTTCTCCGCCAACGTCCTGACTTTC
TRBJ2-1 TRBV12-3/TRBV12-4 - many CASSLFQRQGGHEQFF TGTGCCAGCAGTTTATTTCAGCGGCAGGGGGGCCATGAGCAGTTCTTC
TRBJ1-6 TRBV30 - few CATRTANNSPLHF TGTGCCACTAGGACAGCGAATAATTCACCCCTCCACTTT
TRBJ1-2 TRBV7-6 - many CASSSSTRPNYGYTF TGTGCCAGCAGCTCAAGCACAAGGCCCAACTATGGCTACACCTTC
TRBJ2-7 TRBV7-8 TRBD2 many CASSFKLSGTSSHEQYF TGTGCCAGCAGCTTTAAGTTATCCGGGACTAGTTCCCACGAGCAGTACTTC
TRBJ2-3 TRBV7-6 - many CASSLEGAGTDTQYF TGTGCCAGCAGCTTAGAGGGTGCAGGGACAGATACGCAGTATTTT